Sequencing of this TCR beta chain was carried out in a study of T-cell reconstitution after alpha-beta-depleted transplantation in children. The CDR3 is 16 amino acids. Unique molecular identifiers were incorporated when the TCRbeta library was constructed. From the PCR reads, TCRdb called clonotypes with MiXCR, one entry per CDR3 protein. This table holds 200,000 to 250,000 distinct CDR3 sequences, 8.5% to 10% found once. The receptor was isolated from a human donor who donated a stem cell graft to a child with acute lymphoblastic leukemia. Specimen: PBMCs from the stem cell graft donor, collected from the stem cell graft. This rearrangement joins TRBV21-1 to TRBJ1-5; the table's D call TRBD1 went unverified against the DNA. TRBV21-1 is an annotated pseudogene. As DNA, the CDR3 is TGTGCCAGCAGGACTCTTACAACGGGGGCCAATCAGCCCCAGCATTTT. This codes for CASRTLTTGANQPQHF.